Each of the 29 T cell receptor beta chains below was sequenced from the same sample in a study of Tregs in tolerant kidney transplant recipients. These TCRs are of unknown antigen specificity. Libraries were prepared by immunoSEQ multiplex PCR; TCRdb keeps only in-frame clonotypes and omits some of them. The data show about 2,800 clones, with under 40% seen just once and 7% to 8.5% held by the top ten. What was sequenced was Tregs from blood cultured with allogeneic cells. The receptors shown here come from a human donor in good health.

A single count supports this clone. This chain connects TRBV7-3 to TRBJ2-1; 7 nucleotides line up with TRBD2. The CDR3 has 16 amino acids. Trimming took 2 bases from V and 2 from J; bases not matched to a gene: 6. Germline CDR1 reads SGHTA; CDR2 reads FQGTGA. The CDR3 DNA sequence: TGTGCCAGCAGCTTAGGAGCGGGATGGGCCTACAATGAGCAGTTCTTC. The encoded protein is CASSLGAGWAYNEQFF.

The chain joins TRBV5-1 to TRBJ1-2, with a weak D call TRBD1 (5 bases). V was shortened by 4 bases and J by 5 bases, with 15 bases between the two germline ends. This CDR3 has 14 residues. CDR1 and CDR2 from the germline V gene are SGHRS and YFSETQ. CDR3 residues: CASSTGQGPYGYTF. CDR3 coding DNA: TGCGCCAGCAGCACGGGGCAGGGCCCGTATGGCTACACCTTC.

The chain recombines TRBV11-2 with TRBJ2-3; TRBD1 might be the D (6 bases). CDR3 length equals 15 residues. Looked up from germline, CDR1 is SGHAT and CDR2 is FQNNGV. Trimming removed 4 bases from V and 1 base from J, with 12 bases in between. CDR3 in DNA: TGTGCCAGCAGCTCCCGGTGGGGGCGCACAGATACGCAGTATTTT. It translates to CASSSRWGRTDTQYF. The full variable domain, with the rest looked up from reference TRBV11-2 and TRBJ2-3, is EAGVAQSPRYKIIEKRQSVAFWCNPISGHATLYWYQQILGQGPKLLIQFQNNGVVDDSQLPKDRFSAERLKGVDSTLKIQPAKLEDSAVYLCASSSRWGRTDTQYFGPGTRLTVL.

The chain carries TRBV6-6 and TRBJ2-7; tentative D call: TRBD2 (6 bases). The V gene's germline CDR1 is MNHNY and CDR2 SVGAGI (reference sequence). This CDR3 contains 16 residues. Trimming shortened V by 5 bases and J by 2 bases, and 19 bases separated the two germline ends. The CDR3 region has the DNA TGTGCCAGCAGTCCCGCTGGAGGGCAAGGGCCCTACGAGCAGTACTTC. Its translation: CASSPAGGQGPYEQYF.

The chain couples TRBV11-2 to TRBJ2-1; 8 nucleotides align to TRBD2. The germline CDR1 and CDR2 sequences are SGHAT and FQNNGV. V dropped 4 bases and J dropped 4; count of bases not matched to a gene: 9. The CDR3 runs to 16 residues. The DNA for the CDR3 is TGTGCCAGCAGCTATTTAGCTAGCGGGTGGTACAATGAGCAGTTCTTC. Its protein is CASSYLASGWYNEQFF. The full variable domain, in which reference TRBV11-2 and TRBJ2-1 provide the parts outside the CDR3, is EAGVAQSPRYKIIEKRQSVAFWCNPISGHATLYWYQQILGQGPKLLIQFQNNGVVDDSQLPKDRFSAERLKGVDSTLKIQPAKLEDSAVYLCASSYLASGWYNEQFFGPGTRLTVL.

This clone was found a few times. This same CDR3 is encoded by further DNA sequences in the sample. The chain combines TRBV25-1 with TRBJ1-1; unclear D gene. Per the germline V gene, CDR1 is MGHDK and CDR2 is SYGVNS. V dropped 4 bases and J dropped 5 bases, with 11 bases sitting between them. CDR3 length equals 13 residues. The CDR3 loop reads CASSAGGRTEAFF. The CDR3 DNA is TGTGCCAGCAGTGCGGGTGGTCGGACTGAAGCTTTCTTT.

V usage is TRBV5-1 and J usage is TRBJ2-2, with 7 bases that match TRBD2. J gave up 4 bases and V 5 bases, and 11 bases lay outside the gene matches. The CDR3 spans 16 residues. Germline V lookup: CDR1 SGHRS, CDR2 YFSETQ. CDR3 loop: CASSFGGSGSTGELFF. CDR3 DNA sequence: TGCGCCAGCAGTTTTGGCGGGAGTGGTAGCACCGGGGAGCTGTTTTTT.

This sequence joins TRBV14 and TRBJ2-5, with 11 nucleotides matching TRBD2. Germline CDR1 and CDR2: SGHDN and FVKESK. The CDR3 consists of 18 residues. The J segment lost 1 base and the V segment lost 4 bases, leaving 11 bases of the junction unmatched. The CDR3 DNA sequence: TGTGCCAGCAGCCCCGGGAGGCTAGCGGGAGGATTCCAAGAGACCCAGTACTTC. This gives the protein CASSPGRLAGGFQETQYF.

J is TRBJ2-5 and V is TRBV7-3, with D perhaps matching TRBD1 or TRBD2 (5 bases each). The germline gives CDR1 SGHTA, CDR2 FQGTGA. The CDR3 runs to 15 residues. With 2 bases removed from V and 2 bases from J, the gap between germline ends came to 12 bases. This CDR3 is CASSLVWGRQETQYF. In DNA form, the CDR3 reads TGTGCCAGCAGCTTAGTATGGGGGAGACAAGAGACCCAGTACTTC. Using reference TRBV7-3 and TRBJ2-5 for the parts outside the CDR3, the full variable domain is GAGVSQTPSNKVTEKGKYVELRCDPISGHTALYWYRQSLGQGPEFLIYFQGTGAADDSGLPNDRFFAVRPEGSVSTLKIQRTERGDSAVYLCASSLVWGRQETQYFGPGTRLLVL.

This chain joins TRBV11-1 and TRBJ1-1; D ambiguous. Germline V gene lookup returns CDR1 SGHAT and CDR2 FQDESV (reference sequence). CDR3 size: 15 residues. V lost 4 bases and J 1 base, leaving 13 bases between the germline ends. The CDR3 nucleotides read TGTGCCAGCAGCTCCCTTCGGGCCCCGAACACTGAAGCTTTCTTT. It translates to CASSSLRAPNTEAFF.

This clone is medium-sized. The genes are TRBV6-5 and TRBJ1-2, with a weak D call TRBD1 (6 bases). Germline lookup yields CDR1 MNHEY and CDR2 SVGAGI. The CDR3 has 13 amino acids. V was cut by 6 bases and J by 4 bases, with 12 bases left in between. CDR3 in amino acids: CASRVQGGYGYTF. Here the CDR3 DNA reads TGTGCCAGCAGGGTACAGGGTGGCTATGGCTACACCTTC.

In this sample, this clone turned up a few times. The J gene is TRBJ1-1, the V gene TRBV28, with TRBD1 matching 9 bases. J was trimmed by 6 bases and V by 7 bases; bases with no gene match: 6. The germline CDR1 and CDR2 sequences are MDHEN and SYDVKM. The CDR3 covers 13 residues. The CDR3 DNA follows: TGTGCCAGCACCACAGGGGGCCGGGCTGAAGCTTTCTTT. It codes for CASTTGGRAEAFF.

This rearrangement joins TRBV10-2 to TRBJ1-5; 11 bases agree with TRBD1. Trimming at V came to 0 bases and at J to 6 bases, leaving 1 base not matched to a gene. The germline gives CDR1 WSHSY, CDR2 SAAADI. The CDR3 covers 15 residues. Written as DNA, the CDR3 is TGCGCCAGCAGTGAGTCGGACAGGGGGCTTCAGCCCCAGCATTTT. It specifies CASSESDRGLQPQHF.

This clone turned up a few times. V usage is TRBV2 and J usage is TRBJ1-2; weak D call: TRBD1 (5 bases). Trimming removed 1 base from V and 3 bases from J, with 15 bases in between. Per the germline V gene, CDR1 is SNHLY and CDR2 is FYNNEI. The CDR3 consists of 16 residues. The CDR3 DNA follows: TGTGCCAGCAGTGAAGTTATTGGGGGAGTCGACTATGGCTACACCTTC. The encoded protein is CASSEVIGGVDYGYTF.

This sequence joins TRBV5-1 and TRBJ1-2, with 7 bases fitting TRBD1. V shed 0 bases and J 2 bases; nucleotides not matched to a gene: 1. Germline CDR1 and CDR2: SGHRS and YFSETQ. The CDR3 consists of 14 residues. The CDR3 protein is CASSLGQGNYGYTF. The CDR3 nucleotides read TGCGCCAGCAGCTTGGGACAGGGAAACTATGGCTACACCTTC.

V usage is TRBV6-6 and J usage is TRBJ1-2; TRBD1 might be the D (5 bases). The V gene's germline CDR1 is MNHNY and CDR2 SVGAGI (reference sequence). Trimming removed 6 bases at V and 0 bases at J, with 11 bases between. The CDR3 spans 14 residues. The CDR3: CASSLVGANYGYTF. DNA of the CDR3: TGTGCCAGCAGCTTGGTGGGGGCTAACTATGGCTACACCTTC.

The chain is built from TRBV7-9 and TRBJ2-3; a weak D match, TRBD2 (6 bases). Between the trimmed V and J ends, which lost 3 bases and 4 bases, there was a span of 11 bases. There are 14 residues in the CDR3. Germline CDR1 is SEHNR and CDR2 is FQNEAQ (reference sequence). The CDR3 region has the DNA TGTGCCAGCAGCTTCGGAGGGCCAGCAGATACGCAGTATTTT. Amino acids: CASSFGGPADTQYF.

V is TRBV7-9 and J is TRBJ1-6, with D uncertain. Trimming removed 3 bases from V and 4 bases from J, with 7 bases in between. The CDR3 is 14 residues long. The germline V gene has CDR1 SEHNR and CDR2 FQNEAQ (reference sequence). This chain's CDR3 is CASSFYQYNSPLHF. CDR3 bases: TGTGCCAGCAGCTTTTATCAATATAATTCACCCCTCCACTTT.

The chain is built from TRBV5-1 and TRBJ2-3; tentative D call: TRBD1 (6 bases). CDR3 length: 13 residues. The germline gives CDR1 SGHRS, CDR2 YFSETQ. V shed 4 bases and J shed 6 bases, with 12 bases lying between them. The CDR3 reads CASSGTGLDTQYF. The DNA for the CDR3 is TGCGCCAGCAGCGGTACAGGGTTGGATACGCAGTATTTT. Full variable domain (outside the CDR3, taken from reference TRBV5-1 and TRBJ2-3): KAGVTQTPRYLIKTRGQQVTLSCSPISGHRSVSWYQQTPGQGLQFLFEYFSETQRNKGNFPGRFSGRQFSNSRSEMNVSTLELGDSALYLCASSGTGLDTQYFGPGTRLTVL.

The chain uses TRBV6-5 and TRBJ2-5; 9 positions agree with TRBD1. Germline-derived CDR1 and CDR2 are MNHEY and SVGAGI. The CDR3 loop spans 15 amino acids. The junction had 6 bases not matched to a gene; V was cut back by 2 bases and J by 5 bases. The CDR3 DNA sequence: TGTGCCAGCAGTTACCGAACGACAGGGGGGGAGACCCAGTACTTC. Its protein product is CASSYRTTGGETQYF.

The chain couples TRBV6-4 to TRBJ1-2, with 10 positions matching TRBD1. Germline assignment: CDR1 MRHNA and CDR2 SNTAGT. CDR3 length equals 15 residues. V dropped 6 bases and J dropped 4; count of bases not matched to a gene: 8. CDR3 sequence: CASRLGQGGIYGYTF. CDR3 sequence (DNA): TGTGCCAGCAGACTAGGACAGGGGGGAATCTATGGCTACACCTTC.

This clone has a handful of counts. The chain recombines TRBV6-6 with TRBJ1-5; D may be TRBD1 (5 bases). The germline gives CDR1 MNHNY, CDR2 SVGAGI (reference sequence). V was cut by 2 bases and J by 7 bases, with 18 bases left in between. The CDR3 extends over 16 amino acids. The CDR3 DNA reads TGTGCCAGCAGTTACCTCCGACGGCTCGGGGGACAGCCCCAGCATTTT. The encoded protein is CASSYLRRLGGQPQHF.

Judged by abundance, this clone is medium-sized. This chain uses TRBV19 with TRBJ1-2, with 7 positions matching TRBD1. Losses at the gene ends were 5 bases for V and 10 bases for J; bases not matched to a gene: 7. This CDR3 spans 12 amino acids. Germline CDR1 and CDR2: LNHDA and SQIVND (reference sequence). As DNA, the CDR3 is TGTGCCAGTAGTTCCTCGACAGGGCCCTACACCTTC. Its translation is CASSSSTGPYTF.

This clone was seen a few times. The chain recombines TRBV15 with TRBJ2-7, with D possibly matching TRBD1 (5 bases). The CDR3 runs to 20 residues. Trimming pared 0 bases from V and 6 bases from J, leaving 30 bases between. Germline V gene sequence: CDR1 LNHNV, CDR2 YYDKDF (reference sequence). The CDR3 here is CATSRDPGSSSLFSLREQYF. CDR3 coding DNA: TGTGCCACCAGCAGAGATCCAGGGTCTTCCTCTCTGTTTTCTTTGCGCGAGCAGTACTTC.

The V gene is TRBV30, the J gene TRBJ1-5, with D possibly TRBD1 on 5 matching bases. The CDR3 contains 13 residues. Germline V gene data show CDR1 as GTSNPN and CDR2 as SVGIG (reference sequence). CDR3 loop: CASGPGGNQPQHF. The CDR3 DNA reads as TGTGCTTCGGGACCGGGGGGCAATCAGCCCCAGCATTTT.

This clone qualifies as medium-sized. The chain is built from TRBV11-2 and TRBJ2-2; D is perhaps TRBD2 (6 bases). The V end lost 5 bases, the J end lost 5 bases, and 15 bases lay between the germline ends. This CDR3 spans 15 amino acids. Germline loops: CDR1 SGHAT, CDR2 FQNNGV. The CDR3 loop is CASSPSGVLTGELFF. Here the CDR3 DNA reads TGTGCCAGCAGCCCTTCGGGGGTCTTAACCGGGGAGCTGTTTTTT.

This chain joins TRBV18 and TRBJ1-1; D perhaps matches TRBD1 (6 bases). The germline V gene encodes CDR1 KGHSH and CDR2 LQKENI. Trimming took off 2 bases at V and 3 bases at J, with 16 bases between the two ends. CDR3 size: 16 residues. DNA for the CDR3: TGTGCCAGCTCACCATTGGAGGGGGGCGGGGACACTGAAGCTTTCTTT. Translation gives CASSPLEGGGDTEAFF.

There are a few counts of this clone. The rearrangement uses TRBV19 and TRBJ1-1; no clear D. The CDR3 has 11 residues. The V end lost 7 bases, the J end lost 10 bases, and 13 bases lay between the germline ends. The V gene's germline CDR1 is LNHDA and CDR2 SQIVND (reference sequence). The CDR3: CASTPGLRAFF. CDR3 nucleotide sequence: TGTGCCAGTACCCCTGGATTACGAGCTTTCTTT.

The chain has TRBV6-5 and TRBJ1-5, with 11 nucleotides matching TRBD1. The CDR3 consists of 15 residues. Germline lookup yields CDR1 MNHEY and CDR2 SVGAGI. Trimming at V came to 6 bases and at J to 6 bases, leaving 7 bases not matched to a gene. CDR3 residues: CASRRGQGAFQPQHF. The CDR3 bases are TGTGCCAGCAGGCGAGGACAGGGGGCATTTCAGCCCCAGCATTTT.